The next 19 T cell receptor beta chains were all read from a single sample in a study of cytomegalovirus exposure and HLA in healthy donors (TCRdb year 2017). The library was prepared using the immunoSEQ multiplex PCR assay. For the multiplex PCR, a mixture combining 60 forward primers for TCR Vbeta segments and 13 reverse primers for TCR Jbeta segments was used. TCRdb retrieved this table from immuneACCESS and kept in-frame rearrangements only. Not all clones are present; in checked studies, unresolved V genes account for under half, and no reason is known for the remainder. In all, the sample holds some 100,000 clones, and 60% to 85% of those were seen once. 4.6% of the sample lies in the top ten. Sequencing used PBMCs. These receptors were taken from a woman in her 40s in good health and CMV-seropositive.

This chain connects TRBV11-3 to TRBJ2-2; 11 bases are a match to TRBD2. The germline CDR1 and CDR2 sequences are SGHNT and YENEEA. Trimming at V came to 5 bases and at J to 1 base, leaving 6 bases not matched to a gene. The CDR3 sequence is 17 residues long. This CDR3 is CASSTIGTSGNTGELFF. In nucleotides, the CDR3 is TGTGCCAGCAGCACCATAGGGACTAGCGGGAACACCGGGGAGCTGTTTTTT.

The count of this clone is one. V gene TRBV28 combines with J gene TRBJ2-5, with D perhaps matching TRBD1 (6 bases). The CDR3 contains 16 residues. Germline V gives CDR1 MDHEN, CDR2 SYDVKM. V was shortened by 3 bases and J by 3 bases, with 17 bases between the two germline ends. The CDR3: CASSFRRGTPKETQYF. The CDR3 nucleotides are TGTGCCAGCAGTTTCCGGAGAGGGACACCCAAAGAGACCCAGTACTTC.

The chain carries TRBV7-2 and TRBJ2-7; 9 positions match TRBD2. This CDR3 spans 15 amino acids. J was trimmed by 3 bases and V by 1 base; bases with no gene match: 4. Germline CDR1 reads SGHTA; CDR2 reads FQGNSA. CDR3 DNA sequence: TGTGCCAGCAGCTTAGGTACAGCGGGAGGCTACGAGCAGTACTTC. Protein: CASSLGTAGGYEQYF.

The chain's CDR3 is CASSPSRQTEAFF. The CDR3 DNA is TGTGCCAGCAGCCCCTCCCGACAGACTGAAGCTTTCTTT. The chain has TRBV7-3 and TRBJ1-1; D perhaps matches TRBD1 (5 bases). Germline CDR1 SGHTA, CDR2 FQGTGA. Deletions cut 5 bases from V and 5 bases from J, with 12 bases between. The CDR3 runs to 13 residues.

J is TRBJ2-1 and V is TRBV27; D perhaps matches TRBD2 (6 bases). This CDR3 is built from 15 residues. Germline V gives CDR1 MNHEY, CDR2 SMNVEV (reference sequence). Trimming shortened V by 5 bases and J by 4 bases, and 15 bases separated the two germline ends. In DNA form, the CDR3 reads TGTGCCAGCAGTATTAGCGGAGACCTATACAATGAGCAGTTCTTC. As protein: CASSISGDLYNEQFF.

The CDR3 spells CASSLERVTTEAFF. In nucleotides, the CDR3 is TGTGCCAGCAGCTTAGAGAGGGTTACCACTGAAGCTTTCTTT. The chain links TRBV7-9 to TRBJ1-1; no definite D call. The ends were cut back, 1 base at V and 4 bases at J, with 10 bases in the middle. The CDR3 is made up of 14 amino acids. Germline CDR1 SEHNR, CDR2 FQNEAQ (reference sequence).

On this clone itself: At one boundary the junction diverges from the germline segment, which might be a read error. This sequence joins TRBV30 and TRBJ1-6; TRBD1 aligns across 10 bases. CDR3 length: 14 amino acids. Germline V gives CDR1 GTSNPN, CDR2 SVGIG (reference sequence). CDR3 DNA: TGTGCCGCACGGGGACAGGGGAATAATTCGCCCCTCCACTTT. Protein: CAARGQGNNSPLHF.

The chain has TRBV28 and TRBJ1-2; D uncertain. CDR3 length: 10 amino acids. V shed 5 bases and J shed 8 bases, with 6 bases lying between them. Per the germline V gene, CDR1 is MDHEN and CDR2 is SYDVKM. The chain's CDR3 is CASSPPGYTF. Written as DNA, the CDR3 is TGTGCCAGCAGTCCCCCAGGCTACACCTTC.

In its sample, this clone was seen once. The chain is built from TRBV7-8 and TRBJ2-5, with unresolved D. Near its end, the DNA agrees better with TRBJ2-7, so the J call may be wrong. This CDR3 has 12 amino acids. Per germline, CDR1 SGHVS and CDR2 FQNEAQ. As DNA, the CDR3 is TGTGCCAGCAGCTTTTCGAGGAACGAGCAGTACTTC. It encodes CASSFSRNEQYF.

This rearrangement joins TRBV7-9 to TRBJ1-2; no clear D. V lost 5 bases and J lost 7, with 14 bases in between. This CDR3 spans 13 amino acids. In germline, CDR1 is SEHNR, CDR2 FQNEAQ (reference sequence). The CDR3 here is CASSPGDISGYTF. CDR3 sequence (DNA): TGTGCCAGCAGCCCAGGTGATATCTCTGGCTACACCTTC.

Notes on this clone: Other nucleotide sequences from this sample produce the same CDR3. The CDR3 DNA reads TGTGCCAGCAGTTACTTGACTGGAGGCAATGAGCAGTTCTTC. Its protein product is CASSYLTGGNEQFF. V is TRBV6-5 and J is TRBJ2-1, with a possible D match to TRBD2 (5 bases). The CDR3 is 14 residues long. Trimming stripped 1 base from V and 6 bases from J, with 10 bases between. Germline V gives CDR1 MNHEY, CDR2 SVGAGI.

The chain couples TRBV7-9 to TRBJ1-4, with 7 bases fitting TRBD1. Germline values: CDR1 SEHNR, CDR2 FQNEAQ (reference sequence). This CDR3 region has 14 residues. V shed 0 bases and J 7 bases; nucleotides not matched to a gene: 2. The CDR3, as DNA: TGTGCCAGCAGCTTAGCGGCAGGGGGTGAAAAACTGTTTTTT. It codes for CASSLAAGGEKLFF.

The V gene is TRBV7-3, the J gene TRBJ2-2; 7 nucleotides agree with TRBD1. Germline CDR1 reads SGHTA; CDR2 reads FQGTGA. The CDR3 sequence is 15 residues long. V lost 0 bases and J lost 8; bases outside the gene matches: 6. DNA for the CDR3: TGTGCCAGCAGCTTAACGGCACAGGGGTCGGGGGAGCTGTTTTTT. It is translated as CASSLTAQGSGELFF.

The rearrangement joins TRBV13 to TRBJ2-1; D gene uncertain. The CDR3 runs to 14 residues. Germline V gene sequence: CDR1 PRHDT, CDR2 FYEKMQ (reference sequence). V dropped 0 bases and J dropped 2 bases, with 5 bases sitting between them. CDR3 sequence reads: CASSLGRAYNEQFF. CDR3 bases: TGTGCCAGCAGCTTAGGTCGCGCCTACAATGAGCAGTTCTTC.

The genes are TRBV6-5 and TRBJ1-5; D gene ambiguous. The CDR3 contains 15 residues. Deletions cut 2 bases from V and 1 base from J, with 9 bases between. Per the germline V gene, CDR1 is MNHEY and CDR2 is SVGAGI. The CDR3 sequence: CASSYDQRSNQPQHF. For the CDR3, the DNA is TGTGCCAGCAGTTACGATCAGAGGAGCAATCAGCCCCAGCATTTT.

This sequence joins TRBV7-2 and TRBJ2-1; TRBD2 matches at 10 bases. The CDR3 covers 13 residues. Germline V gene lookup returns CDR1 SGHTA and CDR2 FQGNSA. Trimming removed 5 bases from V and 9 bases from J; junction bases left unmatched: 4. CDR3 coding DNA: TGTGCCAGCAGCGGACTAGCGGTGTTTGAGCAGTTCTTC. Protein product: CASSGLAVFEQFF. Full variable domain (rest looked up from reference TRBV7-2 and TRBJ2-1): GAGVSQSPSNKVTEKGKDVELRCDPISGHTALYWYRQSLGQGLEFLIYFQGNSAPDKSGLPSDRFSAERTGGSVSTLTIQRTQQEDSAVYLCASSGLAVFEQFFGPGTRLTVL.

The rearrangement joins TRBV29-1 to TRBJ2-1; 8 bases fit TRBD1. The CDR3 sequence is 15 residues long. The junction had 8 bases not matched to a gene; V was cut back by 0 bases and J by 7 bases. Germline lookup yields CDR1 SQVTM and CDR2 ANQGSEA. The CDR3 region is CSVEESDRVENEQFF. The CDR3 bases are TGCAGCGTTGAAGAATCGGACAGGGTGGAAAATGAGCAGTTCTTC.

The chain uses TRBV19 and TRBJ2-1; tentatively, D is TRBD2 (6 bases). Trimming left V 5 bases short and J 3 bases short, with 14 bases between. Germline CDR1 reads LNHDA; CDR2 reads SQIVND (reference sequence). The CDR3 runs to 15 residues. As DNA, the CDR3 is TGTGCCAGTAGTGGGTCCGGGACTCTCTACAATGAGCAGTTCTTC. Translated: CASSGSGTLYNEQFF.

V and J are TRBV7-2 and TRBJ2-5; 13 bases match TRBD2. With 1 base clipped from V and 6 bases from J, the junction kept 5 bases outside the gene matches. There are 16 residues in the CDR3. Germline lookup yields CDR1 SGHTA and CDR2 FQGNSA. The CDR3 sequence is CASSLGTSGRGKTQYF. Here the CDR3 DNA reads TGTGCCAGCAGCTTAGGAACTAGCGGGAGGGGCAAGACCCAGTACTTC. Variable domain in full (rest from reference TRBV7-2 and TRBJ2-5): GAGVSQSPSNKVTEKGKDVELRCDPISGHTALYWYRQSLGQGLEFLIYFQGNSAPDKSGLPSDRFSAERTGGSVSTLTIQRTQQEDSAVYLCASSLGTSGRGKTQYFGPGTRLLVL.